The present T cell receptor (beta chain) was sequenced within a study of beta chain features in type 1 diabetes. Findings and caveats of the study: Cells carrying high TCR expression could end up over-represented when cDNA is sequenced.

For this clone: Its specificity is unknown.

The study reverse transcribed the entire isolated RNA, so it sequenced expressed TCRB transcripts. Measured with immunoSEQ multiplex PCR; TCRdb has only the in-frame clones, and not every one. This sample has under 450,000 clones; more than 13% occur once, and the top ten carry around 0.02%. CDR1 and CDR2 from the germline V gene are GTSNPN and SVGIG (reference sequence). V shed 1 base and J 2 bases; nucleotides not matched to a gene: 7. The CDR3 extends over 17 amino acids. The material sequenced was naive CD4+ T cells from blood. The source of this sequence is a young woman in good health. V usage is TRBV30 and J usage is TRBJ2-1, with 11 positions matching TRBD2. The CDR3 bases are TGTGCCTGGAGTGGCTCTAGCGGGAGGATGACCTACAATGAGCAGTTCTTC. Its protein is CAWSGSSGRMTYNEQFF.